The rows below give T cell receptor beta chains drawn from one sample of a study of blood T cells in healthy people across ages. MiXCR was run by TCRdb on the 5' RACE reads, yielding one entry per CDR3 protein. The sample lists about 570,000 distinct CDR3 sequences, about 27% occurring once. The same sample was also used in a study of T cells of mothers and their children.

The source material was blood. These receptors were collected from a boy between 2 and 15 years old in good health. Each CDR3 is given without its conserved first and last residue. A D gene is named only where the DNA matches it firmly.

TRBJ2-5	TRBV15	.	ATSGVSGLPRGTQY
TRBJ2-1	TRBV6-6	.	ASINQGARF
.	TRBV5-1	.	ASSLAWGKTYEQY
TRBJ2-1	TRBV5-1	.	ASSFIADNEQF
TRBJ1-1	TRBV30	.	AWSRVNTEAF
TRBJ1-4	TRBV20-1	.	SAPLTATNEKLF
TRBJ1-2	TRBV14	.	ASSQFGGSGYT
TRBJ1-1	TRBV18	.	ASSPSGGLNEAF
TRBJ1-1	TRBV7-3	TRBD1	ASRPSGGTEAF
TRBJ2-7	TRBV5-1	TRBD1	ASSLGTGISYEQY
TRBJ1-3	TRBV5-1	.	ASSLAQASSGNTIY
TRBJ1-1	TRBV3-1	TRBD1	ASSQVGTGEAF
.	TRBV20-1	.	SARDRGLASPYEQY
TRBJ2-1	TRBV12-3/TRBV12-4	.	ASNQDYPQHNEQF
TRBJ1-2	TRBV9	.	ASSAHPEREGYT
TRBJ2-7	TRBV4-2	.	ASSQQGPSYEQY
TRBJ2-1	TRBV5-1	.	ASEDHNSYNEQF
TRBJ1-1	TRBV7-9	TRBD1	ASSQTGVNTEAF
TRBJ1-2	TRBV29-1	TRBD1	SVPTGGYYGYT
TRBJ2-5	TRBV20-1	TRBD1	SAVSSRDSLETQY
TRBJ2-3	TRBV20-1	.	SARNVIESDTQY
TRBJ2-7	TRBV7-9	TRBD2	ASSLGLASGSYEQY
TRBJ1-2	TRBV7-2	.	ASSSRTDNYGYT
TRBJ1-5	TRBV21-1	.	ASSPGQGWGQPQH
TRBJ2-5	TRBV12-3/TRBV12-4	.	ASSSPPGEETQY
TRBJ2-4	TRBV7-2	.	ASSQDRRLAKNIQY
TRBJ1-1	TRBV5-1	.	ASSLEVGRNTEAF
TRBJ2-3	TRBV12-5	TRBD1	ASGLVQGFSDTQY
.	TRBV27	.	ASSSVYRGAGNEQY
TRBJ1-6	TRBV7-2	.	ASSLSGRENSPLH
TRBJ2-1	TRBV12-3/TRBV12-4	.	ASSLAARETYNEQF
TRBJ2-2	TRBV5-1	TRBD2	ASSWSGGNTGELF
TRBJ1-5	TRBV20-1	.	SARARNQPQH
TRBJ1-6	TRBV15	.	ATSSIASPLH
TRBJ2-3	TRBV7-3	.	ASSSTGGSTDTQY
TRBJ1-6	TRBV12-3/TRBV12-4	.	ASSLGGADNSPLH
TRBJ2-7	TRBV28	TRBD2	ASSLWTSGRAYEQY
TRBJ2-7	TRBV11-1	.	ASSSNLGPYEQY
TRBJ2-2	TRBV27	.	ASSLFHQYTGELF
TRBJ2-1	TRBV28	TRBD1	ASSSAGTDFYNEQF
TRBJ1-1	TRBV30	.	AWSIGGRWTEAF
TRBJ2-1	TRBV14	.	ASSISIIYNEQF
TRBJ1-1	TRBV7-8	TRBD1	ASSLPGQGGTEAF
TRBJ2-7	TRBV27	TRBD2	ATVRGGFYEQY
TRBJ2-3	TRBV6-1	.	ASSEWDRITDTQY
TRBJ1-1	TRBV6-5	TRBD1	ASSYPTQGGGTEAF
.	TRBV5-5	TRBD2	ASSSYFPSGRADEQY
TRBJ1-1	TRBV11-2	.	ASSLVFWADSEGAF
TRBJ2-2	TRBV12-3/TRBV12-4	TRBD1	ASSPTGTGVTTGELF
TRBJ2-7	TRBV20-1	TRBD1	SAMGQGVHEQY
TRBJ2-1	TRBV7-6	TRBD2	ASSLVGTSGNEQF
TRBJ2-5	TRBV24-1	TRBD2	ATRTSGEETQY
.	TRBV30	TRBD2	AWSFVAGASGEQF
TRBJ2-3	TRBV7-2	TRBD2	ASSTWTSGADTQY
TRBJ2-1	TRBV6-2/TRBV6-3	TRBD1	ASSPEQGTYNEQF